Presented here are 2 T cell receptor beta chains from one specimen sequenced in a study of shared clonotypes between healthy human individuals. Assay: immunoSEQ multiplex PCR; the TCRdb copy retains only in-frame clones and omits some. The table records nearly 750,000 clones, over 55% of them present only once. The material sequenced was memory CD4+ T cells sorted from blood. Indicated subset: CD45RA-negative fraction. The receptors here all came from a woman in her twenties or thirties in good health.

V gene TRBV5-1 combines with J gene TRBJ2-7; TRBD2 is a possible D gene (6 bases). V dropped 2 bases and J dropped 2 bases, with 14 bases sitting between them. The germline V gene has CDR1 SGHRS and CDR2 YFSETQ. The length of the CDR3 is 15 residues. The CDR3 nucleotides are TGCGCCAGCAGCTTCGGCTCTAGCGTAGCCTACGAGCAGTACTTC. Translation: CASSFGSSVAYEQYF. Full variable domain (remainder filled in from reference TRBV5-1 and TRBJ2-7): KAGVTQTPRYLIKTRGQQVTLSCSPISGHRSVSWYQQTPGQGLQFLFEYFSETQRNKGNFPGRFSGRQFSNSRSEMNVSTLELGDSALYLCASSFGSSVAYEQYFGPGTRLTVT.

The gene calls are TRBV9 and TRBJ2-3, with D uncertain. Trimming left V 0 bases short and J 1 base short, with 6 bases between. This CDR3 is built from 14 residues. CDR1 is SGDLS and CDR2 is YYNGEE in the germline V gene. CDR3: CASSVVPGTDTQYF. The CDR3 nucleotides read TGTGCCAGCAGCGTAGTCCCAGGCACAGATACGCAGTATTTT.